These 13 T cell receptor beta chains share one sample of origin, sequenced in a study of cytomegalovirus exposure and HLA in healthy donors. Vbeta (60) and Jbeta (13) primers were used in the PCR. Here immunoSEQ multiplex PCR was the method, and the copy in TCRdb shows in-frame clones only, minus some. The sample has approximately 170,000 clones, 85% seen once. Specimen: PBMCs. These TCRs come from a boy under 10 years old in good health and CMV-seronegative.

Here the CDR3 reads CASSLGGHTEAFF. Here the CDR3 DNA reads TGCGCCAGCAGCTTGGGGGGCCACACTGAAGCTTTCTTT. The chain uses TRBV5-1 and TRBJ1-1, with D perhaps matching TRBD1 (5 bases). The length of the CDR3 is 13 residues. Germline CDR1 SGHRS, CDR2 YFSETQ. V was shortened by 0 bases and J by 3 bases, with 6 bases between the two germline ends.

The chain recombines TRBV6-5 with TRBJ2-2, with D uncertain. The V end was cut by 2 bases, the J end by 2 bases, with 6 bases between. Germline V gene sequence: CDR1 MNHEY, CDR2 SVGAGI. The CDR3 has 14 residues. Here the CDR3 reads CASSYSSNTGELFF. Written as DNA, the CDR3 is TGTGCCAGCAGTTACAGCTCAAACACCGGGGAGCTGTTTTTT.

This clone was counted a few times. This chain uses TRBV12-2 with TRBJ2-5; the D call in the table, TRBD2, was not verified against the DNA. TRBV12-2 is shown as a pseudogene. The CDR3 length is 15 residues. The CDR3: CASRRKREGGETQYF. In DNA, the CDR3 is TGTGCAAGTCGCCGCAAGCGGGAGGGCGGGGAGACCCAGTACTTC.

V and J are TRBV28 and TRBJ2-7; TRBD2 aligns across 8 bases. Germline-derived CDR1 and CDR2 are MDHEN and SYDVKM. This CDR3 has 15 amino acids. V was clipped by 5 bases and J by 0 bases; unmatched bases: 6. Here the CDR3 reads CASSTTGTSSYEQYF. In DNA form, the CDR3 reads TGTGCCAGCAGTACTACCGGGACTAGCTCCTACGAGCAGTACTTC.

The CDR3 sequence is CASSEGYLGRGEEQYV. CDR3 nucleotide sequence: TGTGCCAGCAGTGAAGGTTACTTGGGGAGGGGAGAGGAGCAGTACGTC. The V gene is TRBV6-1, the J gene TRBJ2-7, with 7 positions matching TRBD2. The germline gives CDR1 MNHNS, CDR2 SASEGT. The V segment lost 1 base and the J segment 7 bases; nucleotides outside the gene matches: 13. The length of the CDR3 is 16 residues.

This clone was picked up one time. In DNA, the CDR3 is TGTGCCAGCAGCTTAGAGGCCAGGGACTCTGAAGCTTTCTTT. Its protein product is CASSLEARDSEAFF. This sequence joins TRBV7-8 and TRBJ1-1, with a possible D match to TRBD1 (5 bases). The CDR3 runs 14 residues. Germline lookup yields CDR1 SGHVS and CDR2 FQNEAQ. The V end lost 1 base, the J end lost 6 bases, and 12 bases lay between the germline ends.

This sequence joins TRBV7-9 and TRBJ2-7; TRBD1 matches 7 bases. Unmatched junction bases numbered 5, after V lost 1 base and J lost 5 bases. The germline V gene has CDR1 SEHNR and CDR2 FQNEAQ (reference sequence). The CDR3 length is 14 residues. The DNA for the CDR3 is TGTGCCAGCAGCTTAGGGTCAGGGGGTGACGAGCAGTACTTC. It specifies CASSLGSGGDEQYF.

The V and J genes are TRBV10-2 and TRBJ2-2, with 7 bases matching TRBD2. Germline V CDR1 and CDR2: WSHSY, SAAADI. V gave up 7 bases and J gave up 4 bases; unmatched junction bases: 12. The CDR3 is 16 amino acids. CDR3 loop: CASTLLLGRGTGELFF. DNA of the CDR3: TGCGCCAGCACCCTGTTGTTGGGGAGGGGCACCGGGGAGCTGTTTTTT.

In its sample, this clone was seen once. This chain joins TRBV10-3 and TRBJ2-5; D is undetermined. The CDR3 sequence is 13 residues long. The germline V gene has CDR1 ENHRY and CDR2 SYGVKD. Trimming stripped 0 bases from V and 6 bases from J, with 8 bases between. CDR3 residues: CAISESSEQTQYF. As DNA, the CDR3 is TGTGCCATCAGTGAGTCGAGTGAGCAGACCCAGTACTTC.

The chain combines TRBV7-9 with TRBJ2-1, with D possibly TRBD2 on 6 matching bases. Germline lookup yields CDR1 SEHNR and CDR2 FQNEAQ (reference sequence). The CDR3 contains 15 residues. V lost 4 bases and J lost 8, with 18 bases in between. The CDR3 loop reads CASSSGTSPPDEQFF. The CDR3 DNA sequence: TGTGCCAGCAGCTCGGGGACTTCCCCCCCGGATGAGCAGTTCTTC.

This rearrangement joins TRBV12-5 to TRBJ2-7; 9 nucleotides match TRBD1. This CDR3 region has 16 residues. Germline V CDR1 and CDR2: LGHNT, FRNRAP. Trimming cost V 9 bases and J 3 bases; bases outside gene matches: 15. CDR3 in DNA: TGTGCTAGCTCCTTTGGAAGGGACAGGGTGAGCTACGAGCAGTACGTC. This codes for CASSFGRDRVSYEQYV.

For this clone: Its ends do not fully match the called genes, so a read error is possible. The CDR3 bases are TGTTCCAGCAGCCCTGGGGACAGGGCCTACGAGCAGTACTTC. Protein: CSSSPGDRAYEQYF. The chain has TRBV7-9 and TRBJ2-7, with 9 positions matching TRBD1. Germline V CDR1 and CDR2: SEHNR, FQNEAQ (reference sequence). This CDR3 is 14 amino acids long.

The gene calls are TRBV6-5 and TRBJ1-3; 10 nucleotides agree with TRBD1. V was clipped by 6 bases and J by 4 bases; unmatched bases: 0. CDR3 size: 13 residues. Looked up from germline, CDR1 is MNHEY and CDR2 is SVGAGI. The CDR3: CASRTGGGNTIYF. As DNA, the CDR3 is TGTGCCAGCAGGACAGGGGGCGGAAACACCATATATTTT.